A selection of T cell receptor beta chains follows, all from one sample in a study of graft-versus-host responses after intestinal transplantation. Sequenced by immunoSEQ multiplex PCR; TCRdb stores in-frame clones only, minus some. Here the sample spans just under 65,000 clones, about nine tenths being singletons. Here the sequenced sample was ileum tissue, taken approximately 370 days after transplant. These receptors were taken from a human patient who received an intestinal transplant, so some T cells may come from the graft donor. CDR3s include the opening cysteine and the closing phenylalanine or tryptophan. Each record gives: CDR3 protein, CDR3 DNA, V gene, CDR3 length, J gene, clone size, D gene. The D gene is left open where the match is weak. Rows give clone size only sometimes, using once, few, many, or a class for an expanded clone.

cdr3_aa: CASSLAGLDTQYF
cdr3_nt: TGTGCCAGCAGCTTAGCTGGCCTAGATACGCAGTATTTT
v_call: TRBV11-2
cdr3_length: 13
j_call: TRBJ2-3
clone_size: NA
d_call: NA

cdr3_aa: CASSQEDGYNEQFF
cdr3_nt: TGCGCCAGCAGCCAAGAGGATGGCTACAATGAGCAGTTCTTC
v_call: TRBV4-1
cdr3_length: 14
j_call: TRBJ2-1
clone_size: NA
d_call: NA

cdr3_aa: CASSETQVASPLHF
cdr3_nt: TGTGCCAGCAGTGAAACGCAGGTAGCTTCACCCCTCCACTTT
v_call: TRBV2
cdr3_length: 14
j_call: TRBJ1-6
clone_size: NA
d_call: NA

cdr3_aa: CASSVFGGGTGELFF
cdr3_nt: TGCGCCAGCAGTGTCTTCGGGGGGGGCACCGGGGAGCTGTTTTTT
v_call: TRBV10-2
cdr3_length: 15
j_call: TRBJ2-2
clone_size: few
d_call: TRBD2

cdr3_aa: CASQPGTGSYEQYF
cdr3_nt: TGTGCCAGCCAGCCCGGGACAGGATCCTACGAGCAGTACTTC
v_call: TRBV28
cdr3_length: 14
j_call: TRBJ2-7
clone_size: NA
d_call: TRBD1

cdr3_aa: CASSYSRSRYETVDYF
cdr3_nt: TGTGCCAGCAGTTACTCGAGGTCCCGGTACGAGACGGTGGATTACTTC
v_call: TRBV6-7
cdr3_length: 16
j_call: TRBJ2-7
clone_size: NA
d_call: NA

cdr3_aa: CQDPISGNTIYF
cdr3_nt: TGTCAAGATCCGATCTCTGGAAACACCATATATTTT
v_call: TRBV19
cdr3_length: 12
j_call: TRBJ1-3
clone_size: NA
d_call: NA

cdr3_aa: CASSVGSPDTQYF
cdr3_nt: TGTGCCAGCAGCGTAGGATCACCAGATACGCAGTATTTT
v_call: TRBV9
cdr3_length: 13
j_call: TRBJ2-3
clone_size: NA
d_call: NA

cdr3_aa: CASSDFPPVGAMEQYF
cdr3_nt: TGTGCCAGCAGTGACTTTCCCCCAGTCGGAGCCATGGAGCAGTACTTC
v_call: TRBV2
cdr3_length: 16
j_call: TRBJ2-7
clone_size: NA
d_call: NA

cdr3_aa: CASSGIEGQPQHF
cdr3_nt: TGTGCCAGCAGTGGGATAGAGGGTCAGCCCCAGCATTTT
v_call: TRBV6-1
cdr3_length: 13
j_call: TRBJ1-5
clone_size: once
d_call: NA

cdr3_aa: CASSPTGLAGDNEQFF
cdr3_nt: TGTGCCAGCAGTCCAACAGGACTAGCGGGAGACAATGAGCAGTTCTTC
v_call: TRBV2
cdr3_length: 16
j_call: TRBJ2-1
clone_size: NA
d_call: TRBD2

cdr3_aa: CASSFPDSNQPQHF
cdr3_nt: TGTGCCAGCAGCTTTCCAGATAGCAATCAGCCCCAGCATTTT
v_call: TRBV7-2
cdr3_length: 14
j_call: TRBJ1-5
clone_size: few
d_call: NA

cdr3_aa: CASKASTYGQYF
cdr3_nt: TGTGCCAGCAAGGCCAGTACCTACGGGCAGTACTTC
v_call: TRBV28
cdr3_length: 12
j_call: TRBJ2-5
clone_size: NA
d_call: NA